This note documents a single TCR beta chain sequence. This receptor's antigen is unknown. Nothing much larger sits one base from this clone, and base qualities are not available. Counted from cysteine to phenylalanine, this CDR3 has 15 amino acids. Here the CDR3 DNA is all that survives: 45 bases in frame from base 1. CDR1 and CDR2 were assigned from the germline V gene (reference sequence) as GTSNPN and SVGIG. Relative to germline, V is 0 bases shorter and J is 0 bases shorter, with 11 bases between their ends. The donors were healthy, HIV-negative adults with no recently reported acute infections or vaccinations. Every donor was a Caucasian adult living in Nashville, Tennessee, USA. Magnetic negative selection was used to enrich CD4+ T cells, after which naive cells were positively selected on CD45RA and the negative fraction became the memory subset. Blood was obtained by leukapheresis, after which PBMCs were separated by Ficoll-Histopaque density gradient centrifugation and cryopreserved in liquid nitrogen vapor phase. Purity and quantity of every magnetically sorted T cell population were checked by analytical flow cytometry. Genomic DNA was isolated from every sorted fraction and measured by UV absorbance on a Nanodrop 2000c.

This specimen belongs to a study of shared clonotypes between healthy human individuals (dated by TCRdb to between 2020 and 2021). General notes on the study: A few men and a couple of women, aged 18 to 49 years, made up the cohort. Per donor, three plates each were used for CD4 naive and CD4 memory, two for CD8 naive, and one for CD8 memory. The study deeply sequenced blood TCR repertoires of five healthy adults to estimate repertoire size and the extent of clonotype sharing between individuals. To increase sequencing depth and limit assay-specific biases, TCR repertoire library preparation and sequencing were carried out by different laboratories using diverse techniques. Each donor's leukapheresis produced roughly between about 0.8 and 8.9 billion PBMCs.

TCR CDR3 regions were amplified from genomic DNA by multiplex PCR using the deep immunoSEQ assay. For each cell subset, the extracted genomic DNA was distributed evenly across all wells of several immunoSEQ 96-well plates, and each plate served as one replicate. For sorted subsets, about 200 ng genomic DNA, equal to 25,000 to 35,000 T cell genomes, was loaded into each replicate PCR. The purified libraries were quantified using a Qubit 3.0 fluorometer, sized with a Bioanalyzer 2100, and then quantified again using the KAPA Library Quantification kit. Every immunoSEQ 96-well plate was sequenced on a dedicated single-read 150-cycle Illumina NextSeq 550 flow cell. Turning to the authors' computational methods: Because only junctional sequences without quality scores were contained in the immunoSEQ output, filtering matching that applied to full-length reads could not be performed. To assign V/J genes and CDR3, sequences were annotated against IMGT germline references using PyIR, a Python wrapper for IgBLAST v1.9. Any read was removed if the V/J assignment was weak (E-value above 1e-6), the CDR3 was missing, or the read contained stop codons, out-of-frame junctions, or ambiguous translated residues. A V3J clonotype was defined by an identical inferred V gene, J gene, and CDR3 amino acid sequence. The percentage overlap between two repertoires was calculated by dividing the number of shared unique clonotypes by the size of the smaller repertoire. Three approaches were used to assess repertoire richness: RTK rarefaction, the Chao1 estimator, and Recon v2.1 estimates of unobserved clonotypes. For all TCRbeta clonotypes obtained by the gDNA method from a few donors, generation probabilities were computed with OLGA. The table was pulled from immuneACCESS by TCRdb, which kept in-frame rearrangements only. Such tables lose some clones; where checked, under half of the loss comes from unresolved V genes, and the rest has no known cause. V, J and clone size are those of that table, while D and trimming were read from the DNA. This sample is represented by more than 2 million clones; 95% of them were singletons. The ten largest clones capture more than 0.1% of the sample.

The study at large found these results: The small number of donors limited the genetic and exposure-history diversity represented. Higher generation probabilities were observed for clonotypes shared by all four sorted-subset donors than for non-shared clonotypes. Pairwise subsampling led to the expectation that sequencing depth would affect the degree of clonotype sharing among donors. Sampling was restricted to blood, and TCR repertoires in tissue are likely to differ from TCR repertoires in blood. Naive subsets generally had larger estimated clonotype richness than memory subsets. Incomplete sequencing was indicated by rarefaction of sorted-subset datasets, despite the large sequencing depth. Across a few donors, roughly 5.1% of naive CD4, roughly 3.5% of naive CD8, 2.3% of memory CD4, and 0.4% of memory CD8 clonotypes were shared.

The sequence derives from a man between 18 and 35 years old in good health. Sequenced material: naive CD4+ T cells sorted from blood. Explained via the paper, the cell subset or site label denotes: CD45RA+ positively selected. The chain was built from TRBV30 and TRBJ1-1, with no confidently assigned D gene. In nucleotides, the sequence is TGTGCCTGGAGTGTACCGAGCCTGATGAACACTGAAGCTTTCTTT. It translates to CAWSVPSLMNTEAFF.